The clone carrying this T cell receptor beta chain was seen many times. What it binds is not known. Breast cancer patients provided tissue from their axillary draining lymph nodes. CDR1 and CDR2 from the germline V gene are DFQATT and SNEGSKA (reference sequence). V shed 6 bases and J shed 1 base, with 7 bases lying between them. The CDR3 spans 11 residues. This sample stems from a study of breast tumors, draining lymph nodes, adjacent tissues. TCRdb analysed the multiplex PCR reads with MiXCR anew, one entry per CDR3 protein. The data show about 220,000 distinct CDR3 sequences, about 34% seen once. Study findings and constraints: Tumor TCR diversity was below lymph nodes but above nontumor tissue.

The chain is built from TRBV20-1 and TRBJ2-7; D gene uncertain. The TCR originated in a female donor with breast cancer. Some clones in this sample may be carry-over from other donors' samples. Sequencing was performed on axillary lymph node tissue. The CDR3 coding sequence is TGCAGTGCCGAAATTTCCTACGAGCAGTACTTC. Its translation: CSAEISYEQYF.